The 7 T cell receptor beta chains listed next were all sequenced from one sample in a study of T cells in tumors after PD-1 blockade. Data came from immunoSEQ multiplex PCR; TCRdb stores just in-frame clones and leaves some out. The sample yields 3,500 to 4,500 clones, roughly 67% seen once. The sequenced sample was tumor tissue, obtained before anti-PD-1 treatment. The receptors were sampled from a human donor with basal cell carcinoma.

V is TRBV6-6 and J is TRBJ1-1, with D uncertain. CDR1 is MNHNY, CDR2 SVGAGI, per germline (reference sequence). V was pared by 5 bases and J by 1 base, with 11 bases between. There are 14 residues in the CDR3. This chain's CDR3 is CASSHQLQNTEAFF. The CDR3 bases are TGTGCCAGCAGTCACCAATTACAGAACACTGAAGCTTTCTTT.

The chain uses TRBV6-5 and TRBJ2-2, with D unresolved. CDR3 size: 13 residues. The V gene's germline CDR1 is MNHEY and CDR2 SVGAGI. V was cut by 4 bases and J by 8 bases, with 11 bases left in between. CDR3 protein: CASSFQVAGELFF. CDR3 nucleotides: TGTGCCAGCAGTTTCCAAGTCGCAGGGGAGCTGTTTTTT.

The DNA of the CDR3 is TGTGCCAGCAGTTTCCCCCAAGGACTAGCGGGAGTCACCGGGGAGCTGTTTTTT. It encodes CASSFPQGLAGVTGELFF. This sequence joins TRBV6-2 or TRBV6-3 and TRBJ2-2; 13 nucleotides agree with TRBD2. V lost 4 bases and J lost 4; bases outside the gene matches: 9. CDR3 length equals 18 residues. In germline, CDR1 is MNHEY, CDR2 SVGEGT.

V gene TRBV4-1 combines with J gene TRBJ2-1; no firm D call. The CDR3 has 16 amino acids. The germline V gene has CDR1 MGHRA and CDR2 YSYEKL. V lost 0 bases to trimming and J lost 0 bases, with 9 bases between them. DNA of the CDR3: TGCGCCAGCAGCCAAGAGGCGACAAACTCCTACAATGAGCAGTTCTTC. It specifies CASSQEATNSYNEQFF.

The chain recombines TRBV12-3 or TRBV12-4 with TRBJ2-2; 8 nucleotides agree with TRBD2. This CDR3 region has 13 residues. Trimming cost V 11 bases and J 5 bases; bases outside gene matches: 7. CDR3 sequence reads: CAARREGTGELFF. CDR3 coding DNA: TGTGCCGCCAGACGGGAGGGTACCGGGGAGCTGTTTTTT.

The CDR3 here is CASSLGAGTSSYEQYF. CDR3 DNA: TGTGCCAGCAGCTTAGGGGCGGGGACGAGCTCCTACGAGCAGTACTTC. V gene TRBV7-2 combines with J gene TRBJ2-7, with D maybe TRBD2 (6 bases). Trimming cost V 1 base and J 0 bases, with 13 bases left between them. The germline V gene has CDR1 SGHTA and CDR2 FQGNSA. This CDR3 is 16 amino acids long.

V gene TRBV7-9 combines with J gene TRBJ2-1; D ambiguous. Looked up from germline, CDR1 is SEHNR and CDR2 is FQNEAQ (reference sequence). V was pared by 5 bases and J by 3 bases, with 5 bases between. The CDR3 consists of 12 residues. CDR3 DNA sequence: TGTGCCAGCAGCCCCTACTACAATGAGCAGTTCTTC. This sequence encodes CASSPYYNEQFF. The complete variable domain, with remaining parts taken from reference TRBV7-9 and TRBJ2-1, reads DTGVSQNPRHKITKRGQNVTFRCDPISEHNRLYWYRQTLGQGPEFLTYFQNEAQLEKSRLLSDRFSAERPKGSFSTLEIQRTEQGDSAMYLCASSPYYNEQFFGPGTRLTVL.